The 15 T cell receptor beta chains reported below all come from one sample, sequenced in a study of cytomegalovirus exposure and HLA in healthy donors. Primers for the PCR totalled 60 Vbeta and 13 Jbeta. Data came from immunoSEQ multiplex PCR; TCRdb stores just in-frame clones and leaves some out. The data contain about 220,000 clones, over 60% of them singletons. Sequencing was done on a sample of PBMCs. These receptors were obtained from a man in his late teens or twenties in good health and CMV-seronegative.

This chain links TRBV7-9 with TRBJ1-5; the D gene is possibly TRBD1 (6 bases). The CDR3 extends over 15 amino acids. The V and J ends lost 4 bases and 7 bases respectively, with 17 bases between them. Germline V gives CDR1 SEHNR, CDR2 FQNEAQ (reference sequence). The DNA of the CDR3 is TGTGCCAGCAGCTCGGCCGCCAGGGGCACCCAGCCCCAGCATTTT. Amino acids: CASSSAARGTQPQHF.

This clone was detected once. V and J are TRBV1 and TRBJ2-1; the table gives TRBD2 as D, unverified against the DNA. TRBV1 is a known pseudogene. The CDR3 sequence is 21 residues long. CDR3 in DNA: TGCACCAGCAGCCAAGATCCATTAAGGACTAGCGGGAGCGGTACCGAGGATGAGCAGTTCTTC. Protein sequence: CTSSQDPLRTSGSGTEDEQFF.

The CDR3 reads CASSQGVISTGGGNTIYF. The CDR3 region has the DNA TGCGCCAGCAGCCAAGGGGTCATATCTACAGGGGGCGGAAACACCATATATTTT. V and J are TRBV4-1 and TRBJ1-3, with 9 bases matching TRBD1. The junction had 11 bases not matched to a gene; V was cut back by 1 base and J by 4 bases. The CDR3 has 18 amino acids. The germline CDR1 and CDR2 sequences are MGHRA and YSYEKL.

The chain has TRBV5-1 and TRBJ2-5; D is perhaps TRBD1 (5 bases). The end of the DNA is better explained by TRBJ2-7, so the J call may be wrong. This CDR3 is 14 amino acids long. Per germline, CDR1 SGHRS and CDR2 YFSETQ. The CDR3 protein is CASSPRAGSYEQYF. The CDR3 region has the DNA TGCGCCAGCAGCCCGCGAGCAGGGTCCTACGAGCAGTACTTC.

This chain joins TRBV19 and TRBJ1-1; 8 bases match TRBD1. After removal of 5 bases from V and 1 base from J, the junction contained 6 bases not matched to a gene. Germline V gives CDR1 LNHDA, CDR2 SQIVND (reference sequence). The CDR3 runs 15 residues. Here the CDR3 reads CASSAGQGTNTEAFF. In DNA, the CDR3 is TGTGCCAGTAGTGCCGGACAGGGAACGAACACTGAAGCTTTCTTT. Variable domain in full (rest from reference TRBV19 and TRBJ1-1): DGGITQSPKYLFRKEGQNVTLSCEQNLNHDAMYWYRQDPGQGLRLIYYSQIVNDFQKGDIAEGYSVSREKKESFPLTVTSAQKNPTAFYLCASSAGQGTNTEAFFGQGTRLTVV.

This clone was seen a handful of times. The V gene is TRBV28, the J gene TRBJ1-1, with D tentatively TRBD1 (5 bases). CDR1 MDHEN and CDR2 SYDVKM come from the germline V gene. The germline V and J ends were trimmed by 8 bases and 5 bases, with 15 bases remaining between them. This CDR3 is built from 13 residues. The CDR3 DNA follows: TGTGCCAGCTGGGACGCTAGCGGGACTGAAGCTTTCTTT. Amino acid sequence: CASWDASGTEAFF.

The CDR3 bases are TGCGCCAGCAGCTTGGGGCGGACAGGGTATAACTATGGCTACACCTTC. Its translation is CASSLGRTGYNYGYTF. The chain employs TRBV5-1 and TRBJ1-2; 8 bases map to TRBD1. The CDR3 has 16 amino acids. V was clipped by 0 bases and J by 1 base; unmatched bases: 5. Germline V CDR1 and CDR2: SGHRS, YFSETQ. Drawing the rest from reference TRBV5-1 and TRBJ1-2, the complete variable domain is KAGVTQTPRYLIKTRGQQVTLSCSPISGHRSVSWYQQTPGQGLQFLFEYFSETQRNKGNFPGRFSGRQFSNSRSEMNVSTLELGDSALYLCASSLGRTGYNYGYTFGSGTRLTVV.

This clone appeared once. The CDR3: CASSSSSGGSSYNEQFF. In nucleotides, the CDR3 is TGCGCCAGCAGCTCCTCTAGCGGGGGAAGCTCCTACAATGAGCAGTTCTTC. The chain couples TRBV5-1 to TRBJ2-1, with 10 nucleotides matching TRBD2. Germline CDR1 reads SGHRS; CDR2 reads YFSETQ. The CDR3 has 17 amino acids. V lost 3 bases, J lost 0 bases, and 6 bases stayed unmatched.

The rearrangement uses TRBV19 and TRBJ2-7; the D gene is possibly TRBD1 (7 bases). Per germline, CDR1 LNHDA and CDR2 SQIVND (reference sequence). There are 16 residues in the CDR3. Trimming took 1 base from V and 3 from J, leaving 16 bases between them. Here the CDR3 DNA reads TGTGCCAGTAGTATAGGCCCCCGTCAGGGGGGCTACGAGCAGTACTTC. Its protein is CASSIGPRQGGYEQYF.

This chain connects TRBV4-2 to TRBJ2-2; 8 nucleotides align to TRBD2. CDR1 and CDR2 from the germline V gene are LGHNA and YNFKEQ. Trimming cost V 8 bases and J 0 bases; bases outside gene matches: 5. This CDR3 is 15 amino acids long. The DNA of the CDR3 is TGTGCCAGCGGGGGACTAGGGGCGAACACCGGGGAGCTGTTTTTT. Translating gives CASGGLGANTGELFF.

This chain joins TRBV28 and TRBJ2-7, with D maybe TRBD1 (5 bases). This CDR3 is built from 15 residues. Germline V lookup: CDR1 MDHEN, CDR2 SYDVKM. V was clipped by 5 bases and J by 4 bases, with 18 bases between them. The CDR3 DNA is TGTGCCAGCAGTGGGGTAAGGGGCGCGGTTTACGAGCAGTACTTC. It yields the protein CASSGVRGAVYEQYF.

The chain links TRBV4-1 to TRBJ2-2, with 7 bases matching TRBD1. The germline V gene has CDR1 MGHRA and CDR2 YSYEKL. J was trimmed by 5 bases and V by 1 base; bases with no gene match: 1. The CDR3 sequence is 14 residues long. For the CDR3, the DNA is TGCGCCAGCAGCCAAGGACAGGGAACCGGGGAGCTGTTTTTT. This gives the protein CASSQGQGTGELFF.

Worth noting for this clone: The sample has other DNA sequences that encode this CDR3 too. The V call is TRBV6-1, the J call TRBJ2-7; TRBD1 matches at 7 bases. Unmatched junction bases numbered 4, after V lost 3 bases and J lost 2 bases. Germline V CDR1 and CDR2: MNHNS, SASEGT. The CDR3 is made up of 14 amino acids. CDR3 DNA sequence: TGTGCCAGCAGTGAGACAGGGCGTACCTACGAGCAGTACTTC. Translated, it gives CASSETGRTYEQYF.

V and J are TRBV21-1 and TRBJ1-5; whether TRBD1, the table's D call, matches the DNA was not checked. TRBV21-1 is a documented pseudogene. This CDR3 has 14 residues. In DNA, the CDR3 is TGTGCCAGCAGCGGAACAGGGCGCAATCAGCCCCAGCATTTT. Its translation is CASSGTGRNQPQHF.

The chain has TRBV15 and TRBJ2-5, with 9 bases that match TRBD1. TRBJ2-7 matches the DNA end more closely, so the J call is doubtful. The CDR3 is 14 residues long. Germline CDR1 reads LNHNV; CDR2 reads YYDKDF (reference sequence). The CDR3 reads CATSGDRGGHEQYF. The CDR3 bases are TGTGCCACCAGCGGCGACAGGGGGGGACACGAGCAGTACTTC.